This TCR beta chain was obtained from a study of technical replicates of blood from a few donors. The CDR3 covers 12 residues. Per the germline V gene, CDR1 is SNHLY and CDR2 is FYNNEI. Trimming pared 5 bases from V and 7 bases from J, leaving 9 bases between. Generated by immunoSEQ multiplex PCR, the TCRdb table keeps only in-frame clones and is missing some. The sample yields about 88,000 clones, 85% to 95% seen once. This TCR derives from a human donor in good health. The rearrangement links TRBV2 to TRBJ1-5; D not certain. Sequencing was performed on T cells isolated from PBMCs. CDR3 sequence reads: CASSIFGQPQHF. The CDR3 region has the DNA TGTGCCAGCAGTATCTTCGGGCAGCCCCAGCATTTT.